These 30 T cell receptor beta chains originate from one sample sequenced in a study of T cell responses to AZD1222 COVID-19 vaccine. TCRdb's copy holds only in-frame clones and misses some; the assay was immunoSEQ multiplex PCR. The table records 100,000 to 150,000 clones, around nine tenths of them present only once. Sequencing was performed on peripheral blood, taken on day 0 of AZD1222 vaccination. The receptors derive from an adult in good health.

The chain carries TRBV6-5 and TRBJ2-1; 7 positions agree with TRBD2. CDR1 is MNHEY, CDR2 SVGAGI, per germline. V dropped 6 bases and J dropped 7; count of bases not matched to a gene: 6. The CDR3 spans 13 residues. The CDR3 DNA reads TGTGCCAGCAGCAAAAGGGAGGGAAATGAGCAGTTCTTC. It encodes CASSKREGNEQFF.

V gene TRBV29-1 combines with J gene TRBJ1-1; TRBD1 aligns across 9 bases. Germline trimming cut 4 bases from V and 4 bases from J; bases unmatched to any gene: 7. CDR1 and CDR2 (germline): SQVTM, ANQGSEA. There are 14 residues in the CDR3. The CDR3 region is CSVAGQGFGTEAFF. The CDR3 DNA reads TGCAGCGTTGCGGGACAGGGATTCGGCACTGAAGCTTTCTTT.

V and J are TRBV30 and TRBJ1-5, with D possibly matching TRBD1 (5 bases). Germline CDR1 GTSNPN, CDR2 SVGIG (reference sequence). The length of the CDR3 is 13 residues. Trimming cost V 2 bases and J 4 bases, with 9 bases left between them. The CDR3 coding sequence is TGTGCCTGGAGTCCAAGGGGTAATCAGCCCCAGCATTTT. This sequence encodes CAWSPRGNQPQHF. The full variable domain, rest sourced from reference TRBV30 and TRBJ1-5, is SQTIHQWPATLVQPVGSPLSLECTVEGTSNPNLYWYRQAAGRGLQLLFYSVGIGQISSEVPQNLSASRPQDRQFILSSKKLLLSDSGFYLCAWSPRGNQPQHFGDGTRLSIL.

CDR3 sequence (DNA): TGTGCCAGTACCCTTCAGGGGTCTTCCAACACTGAAGCTTTCTTT. Translation gives CASTLQGSSNTEAFF. The chain carries TRBV19 and TRBJ1-1; tentatively, D is TRBD1 (6 bases). Germline assignment: CDR1 LNHDA and CDR2 SQIVND (reference sequence). Trimming stripped 7 bases from V and 2 bases from J, with 17 bases between. The CDR3 is made up of 15 amino acids. Using reference TRBV19 and TRBJ1-1 for the parts outside the CDR3, the full variable domain is DGGITQSPKYLFRKEGQNVTLSCEQNLNHDAMYWYRQDPGQGLRLIYYSQIVNDFQKGDIAEGYSVSREKKESFPLTVTSAQKNPTAFYLCASTLQGSSNTEAFFGQGTRLTVV.

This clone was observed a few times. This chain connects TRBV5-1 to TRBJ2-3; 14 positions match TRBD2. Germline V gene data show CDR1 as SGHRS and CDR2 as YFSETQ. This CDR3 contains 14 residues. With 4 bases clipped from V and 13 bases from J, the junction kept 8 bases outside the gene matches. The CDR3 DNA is TGCGCCAGCAGCCCTGGGACTAGCGGGGGCCTGGAGTATTTT. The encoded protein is CASSPGTSGGLEYF. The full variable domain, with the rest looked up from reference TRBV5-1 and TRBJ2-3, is KAGVTQTPRYLIKTRGQQVTLSCSPISGHRSVSWYQQTPGQGLQFLFEYFSETQRNKGNFPGRFSGRQFSNSRSEMNVSTLELGDSALYLCASSPGTSGGLEYFGPGTRLTVL.

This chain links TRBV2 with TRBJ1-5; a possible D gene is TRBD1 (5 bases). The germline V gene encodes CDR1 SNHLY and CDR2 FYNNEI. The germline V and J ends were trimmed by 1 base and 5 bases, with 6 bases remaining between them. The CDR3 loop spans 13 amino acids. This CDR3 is CASSEVRDQPQHF. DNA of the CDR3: TGTGCCAGCAGTGAAGTCAGGGATCAGCCCCAGCATTTT. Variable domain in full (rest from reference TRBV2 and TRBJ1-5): EPEVTQTPSHQVTQMGQEVILRCVPISNHLYFYWYRQILGQKVEFLVSFYNNEISEKSEIFDDQFSVERPDGSNFTLKIRSTKLEDSAMYFCASSEVRDQPQHFGDGTRLSIL.

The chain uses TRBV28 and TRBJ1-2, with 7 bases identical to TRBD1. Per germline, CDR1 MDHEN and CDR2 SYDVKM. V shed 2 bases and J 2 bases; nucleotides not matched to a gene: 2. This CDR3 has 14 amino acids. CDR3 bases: TGTGCCAGCAGTTTAAAGGGGGCGAACTATGGCTACACCTTC. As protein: CASSLKGANYGYTF.

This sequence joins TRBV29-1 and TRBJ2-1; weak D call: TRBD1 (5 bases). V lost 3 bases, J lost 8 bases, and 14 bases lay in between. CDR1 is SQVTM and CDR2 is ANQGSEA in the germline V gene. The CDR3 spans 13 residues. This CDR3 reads CSVDSQGRDEQFF. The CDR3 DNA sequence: TGCAGCGTTGACAGTCAGGGTAGGGATGAGCAGTTCTTC.

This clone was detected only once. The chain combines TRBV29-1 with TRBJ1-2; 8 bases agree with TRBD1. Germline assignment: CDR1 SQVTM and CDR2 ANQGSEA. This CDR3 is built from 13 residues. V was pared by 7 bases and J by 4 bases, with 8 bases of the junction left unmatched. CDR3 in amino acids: CSARDRYGYGYTF. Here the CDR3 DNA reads TGCAGCGCTAGGGACAGGTACGGCTATGGCTACACCTTC.

For the CDR3, the DNA is TGTGCCTGGGGCCAAGGGTTAAGGAGCACTGAAGCTTTCTTT. Its translation: CAWGQGLRSTEAFF. This sequence joins TRBV30 and TRBJ1-1; D is unclear. Trimming took 5 bases from V and 4 from J, leaving 17 bases between them. Germline loops: CDR1 GTSNPN, CDR2 SVGIG (reference sequence). The CDR3 runs to 14 residues.

The CDR3 here is CASSYLRFAEKLFF. The CDR3 DNA is TGTGCCAGCAGTTACTTGAGGTTTGCTGAAAAACTGTTTTTT. The chain joins TRBV6-5 to TRBJ1-4; no definite D call. V lost 1 base to trimming and J lost 7 bases, with 10 bases between them. CDR3 length: 14 amino acids. The germline V gene encodes CDR1 MNHEY and CDR2 SVGAGI.

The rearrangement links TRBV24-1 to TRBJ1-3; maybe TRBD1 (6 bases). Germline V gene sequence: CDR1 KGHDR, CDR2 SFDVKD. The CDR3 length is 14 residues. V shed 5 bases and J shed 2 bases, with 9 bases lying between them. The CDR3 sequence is CATSAQGAGNTIYF. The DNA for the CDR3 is TGTGCCACCAGTGCACAGGGTGCTGGAAACACCATATATTTT.

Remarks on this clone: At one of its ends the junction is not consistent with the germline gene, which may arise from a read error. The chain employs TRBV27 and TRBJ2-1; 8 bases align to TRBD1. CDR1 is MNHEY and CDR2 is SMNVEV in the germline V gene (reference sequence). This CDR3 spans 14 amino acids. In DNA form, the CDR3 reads TGTGTCAGCAGCGGACAGGGAATATACAATGAGCAGTTCTTC. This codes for CVSSGQGIYNEQFF.

The CDR3 DNA sequence: TGTGCCAGCAAAGCCGGGGGACAGCTAAATGAAAAACTGTTTTTT. Protein: CASKAGGQLNEKLFF. This chain joins TRBV6-5 and TRBJ1-4; 7 bases agree with TRBD1. Germline CDR1 MNHEY, CDR2 SVGAGI. CDR3 size: 15 residues. J was trimmed by 5 bases and V by 7 bases; bases with no gene match: 10.

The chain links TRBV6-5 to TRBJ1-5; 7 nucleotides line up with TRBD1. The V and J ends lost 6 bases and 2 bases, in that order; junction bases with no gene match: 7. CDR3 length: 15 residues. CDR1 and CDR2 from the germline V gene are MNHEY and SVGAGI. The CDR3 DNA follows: TGTGCCAGCAGGGACAGGTCCCAGGGCAATCAGCCCCAGCATTTT. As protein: CASRDRSQGNQPQHF.

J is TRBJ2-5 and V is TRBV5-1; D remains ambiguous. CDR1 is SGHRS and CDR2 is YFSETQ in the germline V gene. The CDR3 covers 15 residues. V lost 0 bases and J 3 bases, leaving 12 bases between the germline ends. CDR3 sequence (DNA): TGCGCCAGCAGCTTGGCGGCCGGACGGGAAGAGACCCAGTACTTC. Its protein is CASSLAAGREETQYF.

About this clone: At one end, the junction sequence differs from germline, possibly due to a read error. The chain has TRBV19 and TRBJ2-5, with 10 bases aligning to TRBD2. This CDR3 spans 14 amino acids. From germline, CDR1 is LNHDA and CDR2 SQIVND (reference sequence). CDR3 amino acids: CASSMGLAGDGQYF. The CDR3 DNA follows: TGTGCCAGCAGTATGGGCCTAGCGGGGGACGGCCAGTACTTC. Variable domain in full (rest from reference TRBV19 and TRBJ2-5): DGGITQSPKYLFRKEGQNVTLSCEQNLNHDAMYWYRQDPGQGLRLIYYSQIVNDFQKGDIAEGYSVSREKKESFPLTVTSAQKNPTAFYLCASSMGLAGDGQYFGPGTRLLVL.

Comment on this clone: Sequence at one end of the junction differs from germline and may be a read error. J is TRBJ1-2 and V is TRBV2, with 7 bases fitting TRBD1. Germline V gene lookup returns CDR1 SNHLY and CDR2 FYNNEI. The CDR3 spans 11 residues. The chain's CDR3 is CASSEIGQDIF. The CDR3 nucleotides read TGTGCCAGCAGTGAAATCGGACAGGATATCTTC.

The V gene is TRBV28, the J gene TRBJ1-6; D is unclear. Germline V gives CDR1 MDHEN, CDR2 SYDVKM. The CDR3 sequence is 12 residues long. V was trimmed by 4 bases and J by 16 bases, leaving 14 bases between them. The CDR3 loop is CASSSGGGPLHF. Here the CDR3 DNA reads TGTGCCAGCAGTTCCGGTGGTGGACCTCTCCACTTT.

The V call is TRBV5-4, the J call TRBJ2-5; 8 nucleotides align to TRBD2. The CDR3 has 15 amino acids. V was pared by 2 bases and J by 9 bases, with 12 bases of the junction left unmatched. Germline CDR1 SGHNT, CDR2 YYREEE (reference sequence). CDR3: CASSFAGGGSEAQYF. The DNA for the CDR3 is TGTGCCAGCAGCTTTGCGGGGGGCGGTTCTGAGGCCCAGTACTTC.

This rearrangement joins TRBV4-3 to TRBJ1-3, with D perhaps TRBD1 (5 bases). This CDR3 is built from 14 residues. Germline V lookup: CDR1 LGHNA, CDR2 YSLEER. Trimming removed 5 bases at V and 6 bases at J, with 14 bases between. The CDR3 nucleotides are TGCGCCAGCAGCAAAGTGACGGGGGAAAACACCATATATTTT. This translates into CASSKVTGENTIYF.

The CDR3, as DNA: TGTGCCACCAGTGACCCTACCAATGAGCAGTTCTTC. This codes for CATSDPTNEQFF. The gene calls are TRBV24-1 and TRBJ2-1; D is ambiguous. This CDR3 contains 12 residues. V was shortened by 4 bases and J by 6 bases, with 6 bases between the two germline ends. The germline gives CDR1 KGHDR, CDR2 SFDVKD.

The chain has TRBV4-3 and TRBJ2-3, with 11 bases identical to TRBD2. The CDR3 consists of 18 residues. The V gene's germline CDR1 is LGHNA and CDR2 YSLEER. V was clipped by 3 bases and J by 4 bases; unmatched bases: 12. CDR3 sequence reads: CASSQQLAGGMAADTQYF. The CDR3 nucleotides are TGCGCCAGCAGCCAGCAGCTAGCGGGGGGCATGGCGGCAGATACGCAGTATTTT.

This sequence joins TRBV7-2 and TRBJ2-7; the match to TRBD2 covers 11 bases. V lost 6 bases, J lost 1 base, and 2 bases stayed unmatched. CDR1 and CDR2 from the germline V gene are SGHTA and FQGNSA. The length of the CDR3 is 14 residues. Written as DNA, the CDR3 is TGTGCCAGCAGTACTAGCGGGGGTTCCTACGAGCAGTACTTC. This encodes CASSTSGGSYEQYF.

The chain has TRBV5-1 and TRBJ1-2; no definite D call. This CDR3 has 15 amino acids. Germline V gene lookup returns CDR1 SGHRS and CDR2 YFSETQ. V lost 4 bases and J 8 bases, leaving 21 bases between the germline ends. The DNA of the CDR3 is TGCGCCAGCAGCGAAACTCAGGCCAACGCGGGAGGCTACACCTTC. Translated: CASSETQANAGGYTF.

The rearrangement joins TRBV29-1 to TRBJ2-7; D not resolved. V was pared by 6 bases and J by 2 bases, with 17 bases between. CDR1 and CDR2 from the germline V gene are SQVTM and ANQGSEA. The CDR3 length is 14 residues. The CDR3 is CSVLGLLRPYEQYF. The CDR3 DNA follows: TGCAGCGTCCTCGGTCTCCTCCGACCCTACGAGCAGTACTTC.

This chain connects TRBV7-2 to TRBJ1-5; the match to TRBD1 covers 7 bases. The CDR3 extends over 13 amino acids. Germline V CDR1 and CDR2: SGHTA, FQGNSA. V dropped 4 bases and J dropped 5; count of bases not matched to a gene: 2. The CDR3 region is CASSSQGYQPQHF. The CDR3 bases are TGTGCCAGCAGCTCACAGGGGTATCAGCCCCAGCATTTT.

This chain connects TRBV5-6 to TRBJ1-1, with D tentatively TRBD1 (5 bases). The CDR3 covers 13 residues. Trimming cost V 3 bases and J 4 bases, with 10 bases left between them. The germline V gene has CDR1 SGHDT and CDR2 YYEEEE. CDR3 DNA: TGTGCCAGCAGCTCCCAGGGTTTCACTGAAGCTTTCTTT. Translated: CASSSQGFTEAFF.

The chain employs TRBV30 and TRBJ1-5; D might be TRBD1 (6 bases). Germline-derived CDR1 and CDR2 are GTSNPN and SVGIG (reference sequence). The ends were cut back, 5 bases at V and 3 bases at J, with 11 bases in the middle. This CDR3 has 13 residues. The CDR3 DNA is TGTGCCTGGGGTCAGGGGATCAATCAGCCCCAGCATTTT. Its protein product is CAWGQGINQPQHF. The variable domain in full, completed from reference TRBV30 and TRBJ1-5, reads SQTIHQWPATLVQPVGSPLSLECTVEGTSNPNLYWYRQAAGRGLQLLFYSVGIGQISSEVPQNLSASRPQDRQFILSSKKLLLSDSGFYLCAWGQGINQPQHFGDGTRLSIL.

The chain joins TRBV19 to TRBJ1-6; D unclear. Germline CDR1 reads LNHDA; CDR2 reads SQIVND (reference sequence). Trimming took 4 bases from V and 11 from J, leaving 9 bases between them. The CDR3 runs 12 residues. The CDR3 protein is CASSNRGTPLHF. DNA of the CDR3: TGTGCCAGTAGTAACAGAGGGACACCCCTCCACTTT.